Listed below are T cell receptor beta chains from one sample, sequenced in a study of blood T cell repertoires in COVID-19. Generated by immunoSEQ multiplex PCR, the TCRdb table keeps only in-frame clones and is missing some. The repertoire holds 60,000 to 70,000 clones, with around 87% as singletons. Sequenced input: peripheral blood. Source of these receptors: a man in his forties with COVID-19, enrolled during active disease. The CDR3 runs from the conserved cysteine through the conserved F or W. A D gene is named only where the DNA matches it firmly. For some rows the clone size is stated as once, few or many, or as a class when expanded; others skip it.

len: 14
j_gene: TRBJ1-4
d_gene: .
v_gene: TRBV6-6
abundance: .
CDR3aa: CASSYRQGNEKLFF

len: 15
j_gene: TRBJ2-2
d_gene: .
v_gene: TRBV19
abundance: .
CDR3aa: CASSHLLGGSGELFF

len: 15
j_gene: TRBJ1-3
d_gene: .
v_gene: TRBV6-5
abundance: .
CDR3aa: CASSPGGDAGNTIYF

len: 13
j_gene: TRBJ1-1
d_gene: .
v_gene: TRBV30
abundance: .
CDR3aa: CALGKGENTEAFF

len: 20
j_gene: TRBJ1-6
d_gene: TRBD1
v_gene: TRBV19
abundance: once
CDR3aa: CASSIRDRQPQTAYNSPLHF

len: 15
j_gene: TRBJ2-7
d_gene: TRBD2
v_gene: TRBV5-1
abundance: .
CDR3aa: CASSLATGGTYEQYF

len: 14
j_gene: TRBJ1-6
d_gene: .
v_gene: TRBV7-9
abundance: once
CDR3aa: CASRRDFGNSPLHF

len: 16
j_gene: TRBJ1-3
d_gene: .
v_gene: TRBV5-1
abundance: .
CDR3aa: CASSLALDASGNTIYF

len: 20
j_gene: TRBJ1-4
d_gene: TRBD1
v_gene: TRBV6-1
abundance: .
CDR3aa: CASSEEEGGTGITDNEKLFF

len: 16
j_gene: TRBJ1-5
d_gene: .
v_gene: TRBV2
abundance: .
CDR3aa: CASSGQGANSNQPQHF

len: 14
j_gene: TRBJ2-7
d_gene: .
v_gene: TRBV25-1
abundance: .
CDR3aa: CASSDQQGVDEQYF

len: 15
j_gene: TRBJ1-5
d_gene: TRBD1
v_gene: TRBV13
abundance: .
CDR3aa: CASSYRQGPNQPQHF

len: 18
j_gene: TRBJ1-2
d_gene: TRBD1
v_gene: TRBV7-9
abundance: .
CDR3aa: CASSPSGGTRTSNYGYTF

len: 15
j_gene: TRBJ2-7
d_gene: TRBD2
v_gene: TRBV5-1
abundance: .
CDR3aa: CASSPLAGETYEQYF

len: 15
j_gene: TRBJ2-1
d_gene: TRBD2
v_gene: TRBV6-4
abundance: .
CDR3aa: CASSSLAGTYNEQFF

len: 13
j_gene: TRBJ1-2
d_gene: .
v_gene: TRBV7-2
abundance: .
CDR3aa: CASSLAGRRGYTF

len: 11
j_gene: TRBJ1-2
d_gene: TRBD1
v_gene: TRBV10-3
abundance: .
CDR3aa: CATQGEHGYTF

len: 14
j_gene: TRBJ1-2
d_gene: TRBD1
v_gene: TRBV6-5
abundance: .
CDR3aa: CASSYQGEEYGYTF

len: 15
j_gene: TRBJ1-3
d_gene: TRBD1
v_gene: TRBV29-1
abundance: once
CDR3aa: CSAGGGADIRNTIYF

len: 17
j_gene: TRBJ1-6
d_gene: .
v_gene: TRBV18
abundance: .
CDR3aa: CASSPEARRLYNSPLHF

len: 13
j_gene: TRBJ1-1
d_gene: .
v_gene: TRBV10-1
abundance: few
CDR3aa: CASSESGVAEAFF

len: 15
j_gene: TRBJ1-6
d_gene: TRBD1
v_gene: TRBV30
abundance: once
CDR3aa: CAWPDRDRGNSPLHF

len: 16
j_gene: TRBJ2-4
d_gene: .
v_gene: TRBV6-6
abundance: .
CDR3aa: CASSTYAALAKNIQYF

len: 16
j_gene: TRBJ2-1
d_gene: TRBD2
v_gene: TRBV4-1
abundance: .
CDR3aa: CASSHKGLAGNNEQFF

len: 12
j_gene: TRBJ1-6
d_gene: .
v_gene: TRBV10-3
abundance: .
CDR3aa: CAISPDNSPLHF

len: 13
j_gene: TRBJ2-5
d_gene: .
v_gene: TRBV29-1
abundance: .
CDR3aa: CSGKTVLQETQYF

len: 14
j_gene: TRBJ1-5
d_gene: .
v_gene: TRBV6-5
abundance: .
CDR3aa: CASTLRVGNQPQHF

len: 16
j_gene: TRBJ2-6
d_gene: .
v_gene: TRBV6-5
abundance: .
CDR3aa: CASSYPTGSGANVLTF

len: 16
j_gene: TRBJ2-1
d_gene: .
v_gene: TRBV7-6
abundance: once
CDR3aa: CASSLDGQGSYNEQFF

len: 16
j_gene: TRBJ2-5
d_gene: .
v_gene: TRBV5-4
abundance: .
CDR3aa: CASSGSGGDHQETQYF

len: 15
j_gene: TRBJ2-5
d_gene: TRBD2
v_gene: TRBV6-5
abundance: once
CDR3aa: CASSYGLAGQETQYF

len: 15
j_gene: TRBJ2-4
d_gene: .
v_gene: TRBV5-1
abundance: .
CDR3aa: CASSAGIIAKNIQYF

len: 12
j_gene: TRBJ1-2
d_gene: .
v_gene: TRBV7-9
abundance: .
CDR3aa: CAGGLPNYGYTF

len: 14
j_gene: TRBJ2-2
d_gene: .
v_gene: TRBV5-1
abundance: .
CDR3aa: CASSFAASTGELFF

len: 13
j_gene: TRBJ2-7
d_gene: TRBD1
v_gene: TRBV6-5
abundance: .
CDR3aa: CASSPGQLPEQYF

len: 15
j_gene: TRBJ2-3
d_gene: .
v_gene: TRBV2
abundance: once
CDR3aa: CASPDRGPGGDTQYF

len: 15
j_gene: TRBJ1-1
d_gene: .
v_gene: TRBV19
abundance: .
CDR3aa: CASSIDQPGSTEAFF

len: 10
j_gene: TRBJ1-1
d_gene: .
v_gene: TRBV19
abundance: .
CDR3aa: CASGYTEAFF

len: 14
j_gene: TRBJ2-1
d_gene: TRBD1
v_gene: TRBV5-1
abundance: once
CDR3aa: CASSIWTGINEQFF

len: 18
j_gene: TRBJ2-3
d_gene: TRBD1
v_gene: TRBV7-6
abundance: .
CDR3aa: CASSLIGQGKSSTDTQYF

len: 14
j_gene: TRBJ1-6
d_gene: .
v_gene: TRBV7-9
abundance: few
CDR3aa: CASSPTGGQSPLHF